These T cell receptor beta chains were read from a single sample in a study of blood T cell repertoires in COVID-19. Produced via immunoSEQ multiplex PCR; TCRdb's table is partial and in-frame only. The repertoire has a few hundred thousand clones, 80% to 90% of them found once; the top ten carry 2% to 2.5%. The sample was peripheral blood. The receptors derive from a middle-aged man who had recovered from COVID-19. The CDR3 runs from the conserved cysteine through the conserved F or W. D genes are given only for firm matches. Clone size is shown for a subset of rows, as once, few, many or a class of expanded clone.

cdr3_aa cdr3_nt v_call clone_size j_call d_call
CASTEREPYEQYF TGTGCCAGCACTGAGCGGGAACCTTACGAGCAGTACTTC TRBV2 - TRBJ2-7 TRBD2
CASSWGGRQETQYF TGTGCCAGCAGTTGGGGGGGCCGCCAAGAGACCCAGTACTTC TRBV6-2/TRBV6-3 - TRBJ2-5 -
CASSLSAGHLNQPQHF TGTGCCAGCAGTTTATCGGCCGGACACCTCAATCAGCCCCAGCATTTT TRBV27 - TRBJ1-5 -
CASSQEGQGFDTIYF TGTGCCAGCAGCCAAGAGGGACAGGGGTTTGACACCATATATTTT TRBV3-1/TRBV3-2 - TRBJ1-3 TRBD1
CASTFLTSGGALSYNEQFF TGTGCCAGCACCTTCTTGACTAGCGGGGGGGCTCTCTCCTACAATGAGCAGTTCTTC TRBV7-2 once TRBJ2-1 TRBD2
CASSMGGVFYTF TGTGCCAGCAGTATGGGGGGGGTCTTCTACACCTTC TRBV12-3/TRBV12-4 - TRBJ1-2 -
CASSYSGTSGEGSGEQFF TGTGCCAGCAGTTACTCCGGGACTAGCGGGGAAGGATCGGGCGAGCAGTTCTTC TRBV6-2/TRBV6-3 - TRBJ2-1 TRBD2
CASSLDSAGNTIYF TGCGCCAGCAGCCTGGATTCTGCTGGAAACACCATATATTTT TRBV5-1 few TRBJ1-3 -
CASSRDREGSGIQYF TGTGCCAGTAGTCGGGACAGGGAGGGCTCGGGCATTCAGTACTTC TRBV19 - TRBJ2-4 TRBD1
CASSYSRGDSPLHF TGTGCCAGCAGTTACTCCCGGGGTGATTCACCCCTCCACTTT TRBV6-5 - TRBJ1-6 -
CASSAATGTNNSPLHF TGTGCCAGCTCAGCGGCTACAGGGACAAATAATTCACCCCTCCACTTT TRBV18 - TRBJ1-6 -
CASSPSGIRHEQYF TGTGCCAGCAGCCCTAGCGGGATTCGCCACGAGCAGTACTTC TRBV3-1/TRBV3-2 - TRBJ2-7 TRBD2
CASSSFGQGSYGYTF TGTGCCAGCAGTTCCTTCGGACAGGGAAGTTATGGCTACACCTTC TRBV27 - TRBJ1-2 TRBD1
CASSTQMGGNYGYTF TGTGCCAGCAGCACCCAGATGGGGGGAAACTATGGCTACACCTTC TRBV7-8 - TRBJ1-2 -
CASSEGRGFPDTQYF TGTGCCAGCAGTGAAGGGAGGGGTTTTCCCGATACGCAGTATTTT TRBV2 - TRBJ2-3 -
CAWVITPGYYTF TGTGCCTGGGTCATCACACCCGGGTACTACACCTTC TRBV30 - TRBJ1-2 -
CASRDRGLARGPGELFF TGTGCCAGTAGGGACAGGGGGCTTGCGCGGGGACCCGGGGAGCTGTTTTTT TRBV19 - TRBJ2-2 TRBD1
CASSLGVSGANVLTF TGTGCCAGCAGTTTGGGAGTTTCTGGGGCCAACGTCCTGACTTTC TRBV27 - TRBJ2-6 -
CASSSAGTGSYEQYF TGTGCCAGCAGTTCCGCCGGGACAGGGAGCTACGAGCAGTACTTC TRBV6-5 - TRBJ2-7 TRBD1
CASSWGQEVNEKLFF TGCGCCAGCAGCTGGGGCCAGGAAGTTAATGAAAAACTGTTTTTT TRBV5-1 - TRBJ1-4 -
CASSIRHLGVRTEAFF TGTGCCAGTAGTATTCGGCACTTAGGGGTCAGGACTGAAGCTTTCTTT TRBV19 - TRBJ1-1 -
CASNLHSNQPQHF TGTGCCAGCAACTTACACAGTAATCAGCCCCAGCATTTT TRBV12-3/TRBV12-4 few TRBJ1-5 -
CASNPDREGVSTEAFF TGTGCCAGCAACCCGGACAGGGAGGGAGTGAGCACTGAAGCTTTCTTT TRBV6-2/TRBV6-3 - TRBJ1-1 TRBD1
CASSQQQGAGEQYF TGCGCCAGCAGCCAACAACAGGGGGCTGGAGAGCAGTACTTC TRBV5-1 once TRBJ2-7 TRBD1
CASSLGPAGGETQYF TGTGCCAGCAGCTTAGGTCCAGCCGGAGGGGAGACCCAGTACTTC TRBV7-2 - TRBJ2-5 -
CASSGGGSSGNTIYF TGTGCCAGCAGCGGCGGGGGGAGCTCTGGAAACACCATATATTTT TRBV9 - TRBJ1-3 -
CASSQGSGRGSYNEQFF TGCGCCAGCAGCCAAGGAAGCGGGAGGGGCTCCTACAATGAGCAGTTCTTC TRBV4-3 - TRBJ2-1 TRBD2
CASSAIPGQSSGANVLTF TGTGCCAGCAGCGCGATTCCGGGACAAAGCTCTGGGGCCAACGTCCTGACTTTC TRBV11-2 - TRBJ2-6 -
CASSLGSQWLGEQFF TGCGCCAGCAGCTTGGGCTCACAGTGGTTAGGTGAGCAGTTCTTC TRBV5-1 - TRBJ2-1 -
CSVEGGTATEQYF TGCAGCGTTGAAGGCGGGACGGCCACGGAGCAGTACTTC TRBV29-1 - TRBJ2-7 -